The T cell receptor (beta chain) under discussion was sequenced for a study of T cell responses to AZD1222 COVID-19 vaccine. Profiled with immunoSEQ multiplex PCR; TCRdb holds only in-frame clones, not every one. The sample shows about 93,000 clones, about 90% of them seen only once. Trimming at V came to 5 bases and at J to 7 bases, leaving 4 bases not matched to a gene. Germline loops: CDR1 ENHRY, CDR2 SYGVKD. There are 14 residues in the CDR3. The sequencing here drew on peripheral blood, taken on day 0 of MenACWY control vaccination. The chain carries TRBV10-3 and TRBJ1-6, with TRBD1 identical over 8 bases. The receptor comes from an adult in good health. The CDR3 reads CAISRGQGNSPLHF. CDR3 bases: TGTGCCATCAGTCGAGGACAGGGAAATTCACCCCTCCACTTT.